Sequencing of this T cell receptor (beta chain) was carried out in a study of CD8 T cells in Susac syndrome. Sequencing targeted TCR beta in blood CD8+ and CD4+ T cells. The authors negatively isolated CD8+ and CD4+ T cells and FACS-enriched TEMRA cells. The CDR3 contains 14 residues. The V and J ends lost 5 bases and 3 bases respectively, with 14 bases between them. CDR1 SEHNR and CDR2 FQNEAQ come from the germline V gene (reference sequence). RNA, at about 0.5 to 1 ug, was reverse transcribed with random hexamers. Across 54 Vbeta and 13 Jbeta, immunoSEQ multiplex PCR amplified TCR beta CDR3. TCRdb reanalysed the immunoSEQ multiplex PCR reads using MiXCR and keeps one entry per CDR3 protein. The sample lists roughly 130,000 distinct CDR3 sequences; around 94% were seen once.

The TCR originated in a human donor with multiple sclerosis. This chain uses TRBV7-9 with TRBJ2-7; D gene ambiguous. Sequencing input: CD4+ T cells from PBMCs. The CDR3 DNA is TGTGCCAGCAGCCTAGGAGCAGGCAACTACGAGCAGTACTTC. It yields the protein CASSLGAGNYEQYF.